The following is a TCR beta chain sequence with its context. What it recognizes is unknown. The CDR3 runs 15 residues. V lost 0 bases to trimming and J lost 0 bases, with 10 bases between them. CDR1 is SGHTS, CDR2 YDEGEE, per germline. Profiled with immunoSEQ multiplex PCR; TCRdb holds only in-frame clones, not every one. This sample has around 26,000 clones, with around 75% found just once. Single viable CD3+CD4+CD8-CD45RO+ cells were sorted as the memory CD4+ T cells. Serostatus was set by detecting CMV pp150, pp28, p38, p52 IgG. This entry is derived from a study of memory CD4+ T cells and cytomegalovirus serostatus. Study-level results: Median bootstrapped AUC for CMV status was about 0.96 originally, around 0.91 US-trained.

V is TRBV5-8 and J is TRBJ2-7, with D possibly matching TRBD2 (5 bases). Sequencing input: memory CD4+ T cells from blood. This TCR came from an adult in good health and CMV-seronegative. Written as DNA, the CDR3 is TGTGCCAGCAGCTTGGGGACTTCAGGCTCCTACGAGCAGTACTTC. Amino acid sequence: CASSLGTSGSYEQYF.